A selection of T cell receptor beta chains follows, all from one sample in a study of T cells after posttransplantation cyclophosphamide. TCRdb keeps only in-frame clones here, not all; method: immunoSEQ multiplex PCR. The sample shows some 11,000 clones, around nine tenths of them seen only once. Source: CD4+ T cells sorted from PBMCs, taken after allogeneic stem cell transplant with posttransplant cyclophosphamide. The receptors originated from a male patient in his thirties who received an allogeneic stem cell transplant from a related donor, was CMV-positive, and had acute GVHD only. The graft donor may account for some of the T cells. Each CDR3 is given with its conserved first and last residue. Fields, in order: D gene, clone size, J gene, V gene, CDR3 protein, CDR3 DNA. A D gene is named only where the DNA matches it firmly. Clone sizes are given selectively: once, few, many, or a class where the clone is expanded.

.,.,TRBJ1-2,TRBV19,CASTSIAEGGARGYTF,TGTGCCAGTACCAGTATAGCCGAGGGGGGGGCTCGAGGCTACACCTTC
.,.,TRBJ1-2,TRBV27,CASSLQGSGYTF,TGTGCCAGCAGCCTACAGGGAAGCGGCTACACCTTC
TRBD2,few,TRBJ2-5,TRBV7-2,CASSLVRAGLRQETQYF,TGTGCCAGCAGCTTAGTGCGAGCGGGGCTACGGCAAGAGACCCAGTACTTC
TRBD2,.,TRBJ2-2,TRBV5-1,CASSPSASGANTGELFF,TGCGCCAGCAGCCCATCGGCTAGCGGGGCGAACACCGGGGAGCTGTTTTTT
TRBD1,.,TRBJ1-1,TRBV6-1,CASSRDRATEAFF,TGTGCCAGCAGCCGGGACAGGGCCACTGAAGCTTTCTTT
.,.,TRBJ1-6,TRBV19,CASSPQVLDGSPLHF,TGTGCCAGTAGTCCACAGGTATTAGATGGATCACCCCTCCACTTT
.,.,TRBJ2-1,TRBV10-1,CASSSERVGIYNEQFF,TGCGCCAGCAGTTCAGAGAGGGTGGGGATCTACAATGAGCAGTTCTTC
.,.,TRBJ2-6,TRBV19,CASRFSGANVLTF,TGTGCCAGTAGGTTTAGTGGGGCCAACGTCCTGACTTTC
TRBD1,.,TRBJ2-5,TRBV18,CASSPGQGETQYF,TGTGCCAGCTCACCGGGACAGGGAGAGACCCAGTACTTC
TRBD1,.,TRBJ2-1,TRBV19,CASSRDRGYNEQFF,TGTGCCAGTAGTCGGGACAGGGGGTACAATGAGCAGTTCTTC
TRBD2,.,TRBJ2-1,TRBV5-1,CASSLLRSGGNDEQFF,TGCGCCAGCAGCTTGCTCCGAAGCGGGGGTAACGATGAGCAGTTCTTC
.,.,TRBJ1-3,TRBV5-1,CASSLRAGSGNTIYF,TGCGCCAGCAGCTTAAGAGCAGGGTCTGGAAACACCATATATTTT
TRBD1,.,TRBJ1-2,TRBV6-6,CASSSGQGYGYTF,TGTGCCAGCAGCTCGGGACAGGGGTATGGCTACACCTTC
.,few,TRBJ2-1,TRBV2,CASSVTTASNEQFF,TGTGCCAGCAGTGTGACGACAGCCTCCAATGAGCAGTTCTTC
.,.,TRBJ2-1,TRBV18,CASSLAGDSYNEQFF,TGTGCCAGCTCACTGGCAGGGGACTCCTACAATGAGCAGTTCTTC
.,.,TRBJ1-1,TRBV7-8,CASSLDPGYATEAFF,TGTGCCAGCAGCTTAGATCCAGGGTATGCCACTGAAGCTTTCTTT
.,few,TRBJ2-2,TRBV6-1,CASSEDRTGELFF,TGTGCCAGCAGTGAAGACAGAACCGGGGAGCTGTTTTTT
.,.,TRBJ1-5,TRBV5-1,CASSLGLSNQPQHF,TGCGCCAGCAGCTTGGGACTTAGCAATCAGCCCCAGCATTTT
TRBD1,.,TRBJ1-2,TRBV9,CASSALVGTTGHDGYTF,TGTGCCAGCAGCGCCCTTGTCGGGACGACAGGGCATGATGGCTACACCTTC
TRBD1,.,TRBJ1-1,TRBV10-3,CAIGQGARNTEAFF,TGTGCCATCGGACAGGGGGCACGGAACACTGAAGCTTTCTTT
TRBD2,.,TRBJ2-1,TRBV18,CASSPGLAGGQEQFF,TGTGCCAGCTCACCGGGACTAGCGGGGGGCCAAGAGCAGTTCTTC
.,once,TRBJ1-1,TRBV7-2,CASSVGGTEAFF,TGTGCCAGCAGCGTCGGGGGCACTGAAGCTTTCTTT
.,.,TRBJ2-1,TRBV28,CASSLAQRVIF,TGTGCCAGCAGTTTAGCCCAACGGGTTATCTTC
TRBD1,.,TRBJ1-1,TRBV10-3,CAITQGAVDTEAFF,TGTGCCATCACGCAGGGGGCGGTGGACACTGAAGCTTTCTTT
.,few,TRBJ1-5,TRBV18,CASSPTGTVDQPQHF,TGTGCCAGCTCACCGACCGGTACAGTAGATCAGCCCCAGCATTTT
TRBD1,once,TRBJ1-5,TRBV5-6,CASSFGTGIGLSNQPQHF,TGTGCCAGCAGCTTTGGGACAGGGATTGGACTTAGCAATCAGCCCCAGCATTTT
.,once,TRBJ2-3,TRBV7-2,CASSLATDTQYF,TGTGCCAGCAGCCTGGCCACAGATACGCAGTATTTT
.,.,TRBJ1-3,TRBV5-1,CASSLDSSGNTIYF,TGCGCCAGCAGCTTGGACAGCTCTGGAAACACCATATATTTT
TRBD1,.,TRBJ1-2,TRBV5-6,CASSLSLGGWLDGYTF,TGTGCCAGCAGCTTGTCTTTAGGGGGCTGGTTGGATGGCTACACCTTC
.,.,TRBJ1-5,TRBV19,CASTRGNRVNQPQHF,TGTGCCAGTACCCGAGGGAATAGGGTAAATCAGCCCCAGCATTTT
.,.,TRBJ2-2,TRBV7-8,CASSLGGLRDTGELFF,TGTGCCAGCAGCTTAGGGGGCCTAAGGGACACCGGGGAGCTGTTTTTT
.,.,TRBJ1-1,TRBV25-1,CASRPRENTEAFF,TGTGCCAGCAGGCCGCGGGAGAACACTGAAGCTTTCTTT
TRBD1,.,TRBJ1-6,TRBV5-5,CASRDRDRGSPLHF,TGTGCCAGCAGGGACCGGGACAGGGGTTCACCCCTCCACTTT